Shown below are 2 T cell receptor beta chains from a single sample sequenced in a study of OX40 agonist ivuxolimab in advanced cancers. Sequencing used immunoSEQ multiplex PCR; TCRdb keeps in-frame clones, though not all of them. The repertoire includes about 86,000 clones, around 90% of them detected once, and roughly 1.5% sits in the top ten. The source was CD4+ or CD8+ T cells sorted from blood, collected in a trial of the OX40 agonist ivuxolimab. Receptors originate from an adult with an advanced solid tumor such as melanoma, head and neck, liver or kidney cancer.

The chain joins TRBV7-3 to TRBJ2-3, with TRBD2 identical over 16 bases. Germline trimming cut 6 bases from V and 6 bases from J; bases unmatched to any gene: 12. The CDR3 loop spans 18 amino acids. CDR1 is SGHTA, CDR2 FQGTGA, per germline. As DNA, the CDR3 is TGTGCCAGCAGTCGCGGGACTAGCGGGAGGGCCGGTGGGGATACGCAGTATTTT. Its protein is CASSRGTSGRAGGDTQYF.

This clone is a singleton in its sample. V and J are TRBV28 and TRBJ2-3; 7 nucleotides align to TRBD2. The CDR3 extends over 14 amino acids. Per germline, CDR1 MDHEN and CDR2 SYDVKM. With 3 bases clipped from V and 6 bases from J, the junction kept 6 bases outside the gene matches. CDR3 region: CASSFGGRGDTQYF. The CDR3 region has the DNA TGTGCCAGCAGTTTTGGAGGGAGGGGCGATACGCAGTATTTT.